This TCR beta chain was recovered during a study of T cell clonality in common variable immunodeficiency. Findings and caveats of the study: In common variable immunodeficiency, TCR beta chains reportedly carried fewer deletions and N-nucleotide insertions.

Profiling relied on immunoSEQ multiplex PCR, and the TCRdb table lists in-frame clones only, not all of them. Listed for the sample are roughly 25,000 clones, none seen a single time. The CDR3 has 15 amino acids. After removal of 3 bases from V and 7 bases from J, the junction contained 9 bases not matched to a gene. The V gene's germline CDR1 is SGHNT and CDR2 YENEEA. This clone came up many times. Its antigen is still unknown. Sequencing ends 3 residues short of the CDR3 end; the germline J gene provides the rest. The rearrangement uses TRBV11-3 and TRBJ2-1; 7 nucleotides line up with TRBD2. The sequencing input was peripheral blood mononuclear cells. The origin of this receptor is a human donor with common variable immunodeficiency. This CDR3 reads CASSLRRGGGNEQFF. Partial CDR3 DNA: TGTGCCAGCAGCTTGCGGCGCGGGGGTGGTAATGAG.